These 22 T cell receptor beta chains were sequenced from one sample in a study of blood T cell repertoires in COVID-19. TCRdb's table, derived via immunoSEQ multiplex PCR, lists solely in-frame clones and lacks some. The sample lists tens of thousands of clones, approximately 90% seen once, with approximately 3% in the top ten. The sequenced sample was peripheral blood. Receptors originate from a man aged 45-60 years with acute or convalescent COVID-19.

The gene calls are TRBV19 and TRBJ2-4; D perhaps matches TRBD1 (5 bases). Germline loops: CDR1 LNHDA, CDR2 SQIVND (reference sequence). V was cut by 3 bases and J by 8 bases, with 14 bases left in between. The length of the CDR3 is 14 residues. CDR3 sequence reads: CASSIGQGMDIQYF. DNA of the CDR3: TGTGCCAGTAGTATCGGCCAGGGAATGGACATTCAGTACTTC.

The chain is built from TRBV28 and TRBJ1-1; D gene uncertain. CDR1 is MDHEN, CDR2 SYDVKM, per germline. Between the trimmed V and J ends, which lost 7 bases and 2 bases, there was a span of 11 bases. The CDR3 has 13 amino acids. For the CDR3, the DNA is TGTGCCAGCACGAGACAACGAAACACTGAAGCTTTCTTT. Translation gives CASTRQRNTEAFF.

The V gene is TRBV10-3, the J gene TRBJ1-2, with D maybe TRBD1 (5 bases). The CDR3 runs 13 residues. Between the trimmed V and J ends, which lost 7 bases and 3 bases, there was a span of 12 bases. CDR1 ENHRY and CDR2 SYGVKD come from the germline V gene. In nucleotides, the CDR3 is TGTGCCATCATGGGCAGGGCGTACTATGGCTACACCTTC. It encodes CAIMGRAYYGYTF.

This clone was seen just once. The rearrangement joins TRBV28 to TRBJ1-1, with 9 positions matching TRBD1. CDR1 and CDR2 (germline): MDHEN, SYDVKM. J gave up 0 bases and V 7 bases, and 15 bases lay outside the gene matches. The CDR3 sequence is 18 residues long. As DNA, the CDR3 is TGTGCCAGCATGACAGGGGGGGGATACCGGTTCATGAACACTGAAGCTTTCTTT. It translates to CASMTGGGYRFMNTEAFF.

CDR3 sequence reads: CASSPGRQGIGTEAFF. Here the CDR3 DNA reads TGTGCCAGCTCACCGGGACGACAGGGTATCGGCACTGAAGCTTTCTTT. This chain uses TRBV18 with TRBJ1-1; 7 nucleotides agree with TRBD1. V trimming: 3 bases; J trimming: 4 bases; junction bases outside the gene matches: 11. Germline CDR1 KGHSH, CDR2 LQKENI. The CDR3 is made up of 16 amino acids.

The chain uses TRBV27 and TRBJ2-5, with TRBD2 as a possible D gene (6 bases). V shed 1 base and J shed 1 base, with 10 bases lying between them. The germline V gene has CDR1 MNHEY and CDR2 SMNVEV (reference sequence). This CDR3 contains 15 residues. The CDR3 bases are TGTGCCAGCAGTTTATGGGGGAGGATCCAAGAGACCCAGTACTTC. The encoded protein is CASSLWGRIQETQYF.

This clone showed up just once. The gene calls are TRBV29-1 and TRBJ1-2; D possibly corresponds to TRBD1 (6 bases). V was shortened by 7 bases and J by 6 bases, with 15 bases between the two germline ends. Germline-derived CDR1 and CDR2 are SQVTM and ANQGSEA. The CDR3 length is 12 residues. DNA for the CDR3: TGCAGCGCAGAAAAAAGGACAGATGGCTACACCTTC. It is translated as CSAEKRTDGYTF.

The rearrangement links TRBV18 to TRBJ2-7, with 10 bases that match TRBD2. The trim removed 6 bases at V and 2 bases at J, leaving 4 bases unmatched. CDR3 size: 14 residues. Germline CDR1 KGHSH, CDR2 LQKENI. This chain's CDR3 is CASSSGTSAYEQYF. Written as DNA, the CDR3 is TGTGCCAGCTCGTCTGGGACTAGCGCCTACGAGCAGTACTTC.

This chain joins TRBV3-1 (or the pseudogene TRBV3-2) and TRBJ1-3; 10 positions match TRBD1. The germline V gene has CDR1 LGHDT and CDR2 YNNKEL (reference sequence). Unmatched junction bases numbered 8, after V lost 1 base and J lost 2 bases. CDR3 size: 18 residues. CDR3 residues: CASSQGGQGRATGNTIYF. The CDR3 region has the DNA TGTGCCAGCAGCCAAGGGGGACAGGGGCGCGCGACTGGAAACACCATATATTTT.

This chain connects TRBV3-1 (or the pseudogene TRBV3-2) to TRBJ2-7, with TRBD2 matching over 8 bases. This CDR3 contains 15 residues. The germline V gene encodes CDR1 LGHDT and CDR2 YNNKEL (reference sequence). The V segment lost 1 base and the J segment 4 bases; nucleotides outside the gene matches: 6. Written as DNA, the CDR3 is TGTGCCAGCAGCCAAGCCCCTAGCGGGTGGTACGAGCAGTACTTC. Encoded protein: CASSQAPSGWYEQYF.

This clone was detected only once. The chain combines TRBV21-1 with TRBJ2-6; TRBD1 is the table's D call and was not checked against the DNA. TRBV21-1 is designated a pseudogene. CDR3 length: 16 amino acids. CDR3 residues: CASSTDRESGANVLTF. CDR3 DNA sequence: TGTGCCAGCAGCACGGACAGGGAGTCTGGGGCCAACGTCCTGACTTTC.

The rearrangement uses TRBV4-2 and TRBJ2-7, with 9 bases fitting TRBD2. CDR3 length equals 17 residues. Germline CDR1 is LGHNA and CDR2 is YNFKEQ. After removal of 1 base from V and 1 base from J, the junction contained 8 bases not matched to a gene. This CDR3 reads CASSQVATSGPSYEQYF. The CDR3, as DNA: TGTGCCAGCAGCCAAGTGGCTACTAGCGGGCCGTCCTACGAGCAGTACTTC.

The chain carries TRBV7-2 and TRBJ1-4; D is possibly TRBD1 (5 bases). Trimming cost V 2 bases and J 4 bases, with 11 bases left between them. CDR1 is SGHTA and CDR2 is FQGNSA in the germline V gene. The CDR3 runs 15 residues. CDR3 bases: TGTGCCAGCAGCTTAACCGGGGGGTTTAATGAAAAACTGTTTTTT. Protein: CASSLTGGFNEKLFF. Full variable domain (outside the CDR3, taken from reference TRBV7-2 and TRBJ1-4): GAGVSQSPSNKVTEKGKDVELRCDPISGHTALYWYRQSLGQGLEFLIYFQGNSAPDKSGLPSDRFSAERTGGSVSTLTIQRTQQEDSAVYLCASSLTGGFNEKLFFGSGTQLSVL.

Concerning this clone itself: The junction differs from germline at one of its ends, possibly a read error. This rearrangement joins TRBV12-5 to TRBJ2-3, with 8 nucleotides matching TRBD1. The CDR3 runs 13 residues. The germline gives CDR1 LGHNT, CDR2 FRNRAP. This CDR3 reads CASGTNRDRLMNF. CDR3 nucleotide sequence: TGTGCTAGTGGCACGAACCGGGACAGGCTCATGAATTTT.

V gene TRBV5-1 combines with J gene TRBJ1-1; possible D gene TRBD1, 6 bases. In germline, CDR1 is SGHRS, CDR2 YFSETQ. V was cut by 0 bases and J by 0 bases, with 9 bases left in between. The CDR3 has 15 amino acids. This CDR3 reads CASSLENRVNTEAFF. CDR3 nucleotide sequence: TGCGCCAGCAGCTTGGAAAACAGGGTGAACACTGAAGCTTTCTTT.

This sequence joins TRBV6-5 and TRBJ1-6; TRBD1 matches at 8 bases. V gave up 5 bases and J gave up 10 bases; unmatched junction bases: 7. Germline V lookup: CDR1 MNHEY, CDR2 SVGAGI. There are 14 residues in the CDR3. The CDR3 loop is CASSPRTGKSPLHF. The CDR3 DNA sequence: TGTGCCAGCAGTCCCCGGACAGGGAAGTCACCCCTCCACTTT.

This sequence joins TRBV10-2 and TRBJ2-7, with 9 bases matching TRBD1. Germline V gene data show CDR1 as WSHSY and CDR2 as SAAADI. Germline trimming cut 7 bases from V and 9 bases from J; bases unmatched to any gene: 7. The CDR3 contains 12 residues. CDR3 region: CASKQGALWQYF. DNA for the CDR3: TGCGCCAGCAAACAGGGGGCGCTGTGGCAGTACTTC.

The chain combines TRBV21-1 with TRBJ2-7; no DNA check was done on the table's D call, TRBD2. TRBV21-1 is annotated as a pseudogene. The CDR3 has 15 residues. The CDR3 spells CASSKWGGAAWEQYF. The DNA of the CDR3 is TGTGCCAGCAGCAAATGGGGAGGGGCGGCATGGGAGCAGTACTTC.

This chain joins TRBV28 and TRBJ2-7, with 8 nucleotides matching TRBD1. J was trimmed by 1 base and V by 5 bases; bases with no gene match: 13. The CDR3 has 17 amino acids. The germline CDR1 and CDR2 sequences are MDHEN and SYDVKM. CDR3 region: CASSQPLGQGPSYEQYF. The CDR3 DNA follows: TGTGCCAGCAGTCAACCTCTTGGACAGGGCCCTTCCTACGAGCAGTACTTC. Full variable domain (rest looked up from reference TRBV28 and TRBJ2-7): DVKVTQSSRYLVKRTGEKVFLECVQDMDHENMFWYRQDPGLGLRLIYFSYDVKMKEKGDIPEGYSVSREKKERFSLILESASTNQTSMYLCASSQPLGQGPSYEQYFGPGTRLTVT.

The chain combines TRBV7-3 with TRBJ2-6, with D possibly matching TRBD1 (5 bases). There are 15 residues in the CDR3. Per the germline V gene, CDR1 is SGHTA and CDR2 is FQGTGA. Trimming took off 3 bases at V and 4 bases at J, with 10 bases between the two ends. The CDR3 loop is CASSLQGTGANVLTF. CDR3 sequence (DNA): TGTGCCAGCAGCTTGCAGGGAACGGGGGCCAACGTCCTGACTTTC.

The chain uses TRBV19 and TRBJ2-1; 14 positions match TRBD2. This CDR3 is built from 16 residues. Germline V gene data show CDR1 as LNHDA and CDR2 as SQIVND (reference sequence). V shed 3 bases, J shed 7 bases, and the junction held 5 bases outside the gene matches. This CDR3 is CASSIDGTSGGNEQFF. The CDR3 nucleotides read TGTGCCAGTAGTATTGATGGGACTAGCGGGGGTAATGAGCAGTTCTTC.

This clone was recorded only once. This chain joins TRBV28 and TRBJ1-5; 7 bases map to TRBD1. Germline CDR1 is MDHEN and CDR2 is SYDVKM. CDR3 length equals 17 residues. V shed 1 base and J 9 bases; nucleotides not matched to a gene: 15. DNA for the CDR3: TGTGCCAGCAGTTTATCTTCCTCTACACAGGGGAGTGGGCCCCAGCATTTT. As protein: CASSLSSSTQGSGPQHF. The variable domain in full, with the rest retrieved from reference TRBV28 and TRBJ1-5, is DVKVTQSSRYLVKRTGEKVFLECVQDMDHENMFWYRQDPGLGLRLIYFSYDVKMKEKGDIPEGYSVSREKKERFSLILESASTNQTSMYLCASSLSSSTQGSGPQHFGDGTRLSIL.